The 10 T cell receptor beta chains given below trace back to one sample, sequenced in a study of T cell responses to AZD1222 COVID-19 vaccine. TCRdb's copy holds only in-frame clones and misses some; the assay was immunoSEQ multiplex PCR. The data hold 66,000 or so clones, with over 75% observed a single time. This specimen was peripheral blood, taken on day 0 of AZD1222 vaccination. The receptor set was obtained from an adult in good health.

The gene calls are TRBV5-1 and TRBJ1-2; D ambiguous. V dropped 4 bases and J dropped 4 bases, with 17 bases sitting between them. This CDR3 is 15 amino acids long. Germline CDR1 and CDR2: SGHRS and YFSETQ. CDR3 bases: TGCGCCAGCAGCGATTGGACCCCGACGATCTATGGCTACACCTTC. Its translation: CASSDWTPTIYGYTF.

The genes are TRBV28 and TRBJ2-7, with 8 bases lining up with TRBD1. V lost 4 bases and J lost 3; bases outside the gene matches: 26. There are 21 residues in the CDR3. Germline CDR1 and CDR2: MDHEN and SYDVKM. CDR3 region: CASSSYIIFNEGTGGIYEQYF. The CDR3 coding sequence is TGTGCCAGCAGTTCATATATTATTTTTAACGAAGGGACAGGAGGTATCTACGAGCAGTACTTC. The full variable domain, with the rest looked up from reference TRBV28 and TRBJ2-7, is DVKVTQSSRYLVKRTGEKVFLECVQDMDHENMFWYRQDPGLGLRLIYFSYDVKMKEKGDIPEGYSVSREKKERFSLILESASTNQTSMYLCASSSYIIFNEGTGGIYEQYFGPGTRLTVT.

V gene TRBV6-1 combines with J gene TRBJ1-4, with TRBD1 identical over 11 bases. With 0 bases clipped from V and 8 bases from J, the junction kept 5 bases outside the gene matches. The CDR3 consists of 16 residues. Germline V gene data show CDR1 as MNHNS and CDR2 as SASEGT. The CDR3 spells CASSEAQGQGDEKLFF. The CDR3 DNA follows: TGTGCCAGCAGTGAAGCGCAGGGACAGGGGGACGAAAAACTGTTTTTT.

This chain joins TRBV11-2 and TRBJ2-5, with a possible D match to TRBD2 (6 bases). CDR3 length: 14 residues. The germline V gene encodes CDR1 SGHAT and CDR2 FQNNGV. Between the trimmed V and J ends, which lost 1 base and 4 bases, there was a span of 10 bases. This CDR3 reads CASSLAGAAETQYF. The CDR3 DNA is TGTGCCAGCAGCTTAGCGGGAGCGGCAGAGACCCAGTACTTC.

CDR3 residues: CASSPSRGVGTDTQYF. In DNA, the CDR3 is TGTGCCAGCAGCCCCAGTAGGGGGGTGGGCACAGATACGCAGTATTTT. The chain carries TRBV9 and TRBJ2-3; TRBD1 or TRBD2 may be the D gene (6 bases each). Germline V CDR1 and CDR2: SGDLS, YYNGEE. The CDR3 spans 16 residues. Deletions cut 4 bases from V and 1 base from J, with 16 bases between.

The chain uses TRBV6-5 and TRBJ2-5, with TRBD2 identical over 10 bases. The V and J ends lost 4 bases and 2 bases, in that order; junction bases with no gene match: 7. Germline CDR1 reads MNHEY; CDR2 reads SVGAGI. This CDR3 has 16 amino acids. This CDR3 is CASSFSGLASQETQYF. The CDR3 region has the DNA TGTGCCAGCAGTTTCTCGGGACTAGCGAGTCAAGAGACCCAGTACTTC.

The chain joins TRBV6-1 to TRBJ1-2; the D is unclear. The CDR3 covers 10 residues. V was clipped by 1 base and J by 7 bases, with 1 base between them. Germline values: CDR1 MNHNS, CDR2 SASEGT. For the CDR3, the DNA is TGTGCCAGCAGTGAAGTTGGCTACACCTTC. It is translated as CASSEVGYTF.

The chain joins TRBV4-1 to TRBJ1-5, with no clear D. The V end lost 6 bases, the J end lost 3 bases, and 12 bases lay between the germline ends. CDR1 MGHRA and CDR2 YSYEKL come from the germline V gene. This CDR3 contains 14 residues. The CDR3 DNA reads as TGCGCCAGCAGTAAGCTGGCCCTCAATCAGCCCCAGCATTTT. Translated: CASSKLALNQPQHF.

This chain links TRBV11-3 with TRBJ1-1, with D uncertain. V was clipped by 1 base and J by 0 bases, with 3 bases between them. CDR3 length: 13 amino acids. Looked up from germline, CDR1 is SGHNT and CDR2 is YENEEA. The CDR3: CASSLGMNTEAFF. CDR3 DNA sequence: TGTGCCAGCAGCTTAGGAATGAACACTGAAGCTTTCTTT. Complete variable domain (other parts from reference TRBV11-3 and TRBJ1-1): EAGVVQSPRYKIIEKKQPVAFWCNPISGHNTLYWYLQNLGQGPELLIRYENEEAVDDSQLPKDRFSAERLKGVDSTLKIQPAELGDSAVYLCASSLGMNTEAFFGQGTRLTVV.

The rearrangement uses TRBV29-1 and TRBJ1-2; D is uncertain. Germline CDR1 and CDR2: SQVTM and ANQGSEA. CDR3 length equals 11 residues. V lost 5 bases and J lost 4, with 8 bases in between. This chain's CDR3 is CSVLTGYGYTF. CDR3 coding DNA: TGCAGCGTTCTAACGGGCTATGGCTACACCTTC.